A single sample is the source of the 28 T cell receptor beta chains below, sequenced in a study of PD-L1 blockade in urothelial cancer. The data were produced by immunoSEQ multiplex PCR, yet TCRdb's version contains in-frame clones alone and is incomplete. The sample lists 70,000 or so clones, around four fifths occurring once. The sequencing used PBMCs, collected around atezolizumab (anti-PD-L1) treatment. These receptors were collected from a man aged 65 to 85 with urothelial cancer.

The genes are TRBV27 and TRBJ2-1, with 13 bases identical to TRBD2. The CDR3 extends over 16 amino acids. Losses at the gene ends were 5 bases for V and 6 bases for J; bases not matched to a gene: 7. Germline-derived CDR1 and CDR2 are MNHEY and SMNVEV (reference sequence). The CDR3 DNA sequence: TGTGCCAGCAGTATACTAGCGGGAGGGTCTGGCAATGAGCAGTTCTTC. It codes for CASSILAGGSGNEQFF.

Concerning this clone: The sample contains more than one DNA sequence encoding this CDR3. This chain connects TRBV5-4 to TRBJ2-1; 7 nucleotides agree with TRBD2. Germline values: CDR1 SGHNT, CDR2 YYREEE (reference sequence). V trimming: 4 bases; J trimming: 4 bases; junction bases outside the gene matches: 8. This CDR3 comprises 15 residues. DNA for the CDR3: TGTGCCAGCAGCCCGGGGCTAGCGGATTACAATGAGCAGTTCTTC. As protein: CASSPGLADYNEQFF.

CDR3 loop: CSVGRRGGDKDIQYF. In DNA form, the CDR3 reads TGCAGCGTGGGGCGGCGGGGGGGGGATAAAGACATTCAGTACTTC. The chain joins TRBV29-1 to TRBJ2-4; 9 nucleotides agree with TRBD2. CDR1 is SQVTM, CDR2 ANQGSEA, per germline. CDR3 size: 15 residues. Unmatched junction bases numbered 14, after V lost 6 bases and J lost 8 bases.

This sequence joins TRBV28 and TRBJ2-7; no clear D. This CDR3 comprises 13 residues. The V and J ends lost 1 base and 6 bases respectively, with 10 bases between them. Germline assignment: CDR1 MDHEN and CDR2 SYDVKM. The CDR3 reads CASSLSGWFEQYF. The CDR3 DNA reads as TGTGCCAGCAGTTTATCCGGGTGGTTCGAGCAGTACTTC. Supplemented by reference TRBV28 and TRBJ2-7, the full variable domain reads DVKVTQSSRYLVKRTGEKVFLECVQDMDHENMFWYRQDPGLGLRLIYFSYDVKMKEKGDIPEGYSVSREKKERFSLILESASTNQTSMYLCASSLSGWFEQYFGPGTRLTVT.

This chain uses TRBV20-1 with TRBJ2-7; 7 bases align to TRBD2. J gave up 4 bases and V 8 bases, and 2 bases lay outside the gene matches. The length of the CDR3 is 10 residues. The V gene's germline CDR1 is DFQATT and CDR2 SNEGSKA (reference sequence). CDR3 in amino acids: CSLGGYEQYF. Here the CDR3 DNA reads TGCAGTTTGGGGGGGTACGAGCAGTACTTC.

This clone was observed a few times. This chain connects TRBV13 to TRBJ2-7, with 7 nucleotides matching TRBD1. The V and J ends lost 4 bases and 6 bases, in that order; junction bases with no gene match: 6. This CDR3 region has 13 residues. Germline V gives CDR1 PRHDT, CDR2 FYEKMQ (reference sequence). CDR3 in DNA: TGTGCCAGCAGCTGGGGACAGCGAGGCGAGCAGTACTTC. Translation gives CASSWGQRGEQYF.

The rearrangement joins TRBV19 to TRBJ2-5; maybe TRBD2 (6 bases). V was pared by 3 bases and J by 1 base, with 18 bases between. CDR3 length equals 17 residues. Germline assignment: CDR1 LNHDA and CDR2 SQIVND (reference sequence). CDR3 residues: CASSMPLDGSGQETQYF. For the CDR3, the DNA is TGTGCCAGTAGTATGCCCCTTGATGGTAGCGGCCAAGAGACCCAGTACTTC. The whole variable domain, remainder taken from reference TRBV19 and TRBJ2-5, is DGGITQSPKYLFRKEGQNVTLSCEQNLNHDAMYWYRQDPGQGLRLIYYSQIVNDFQKGDIAEGYSVSREKKESFPLTVTSAQKNPTAFYLCASSMPLDGSGQETQYFGPGTRLLVL.

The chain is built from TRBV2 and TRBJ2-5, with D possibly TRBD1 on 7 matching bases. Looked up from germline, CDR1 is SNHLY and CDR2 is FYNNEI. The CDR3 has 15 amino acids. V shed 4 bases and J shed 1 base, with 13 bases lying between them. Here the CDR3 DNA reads TGTGCCAGCAGTGTCCAGGGGGGTTTCCAAGAGACCCAGTACTTC. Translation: CASSVQGGFQETQYF. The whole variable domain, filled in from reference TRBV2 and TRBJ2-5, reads EPEVTQTPSHQVTQMGQEVILRCVPISNHLYFYWYRQILGQKVEFLVSFYNNEISEKSEIFDDQFSVERPDGSNFTLKIRSTKLEDSAMYFCASSVQGGFQETQYFGPGTRLLVL.

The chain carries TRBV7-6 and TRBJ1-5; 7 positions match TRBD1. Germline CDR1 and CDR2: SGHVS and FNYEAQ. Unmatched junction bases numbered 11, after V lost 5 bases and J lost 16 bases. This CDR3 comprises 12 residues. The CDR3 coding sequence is TGTGCCAGCAGCCCTCGACAGGGCGGACTCCATTTT. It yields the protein CASSPRQGGLHF.

The CDR3, as DNA: TGTGCCAGCAGTTTAGGGGGCCGCAATACCTATGGCTACACCTTC. The encoded protein is CASSLGGRNTYGYTF. The rearrangement uses TRBV27 and TRBJ1-2; TRBD1 might be the D (6 bases). V shed 2 bases and J shed 4 bases, with 14 bases lying between them. This CDR3 has 15 residues. Germline assignment: CDR1 MNHEY and CDR2 SMNVEV (reference sequence).

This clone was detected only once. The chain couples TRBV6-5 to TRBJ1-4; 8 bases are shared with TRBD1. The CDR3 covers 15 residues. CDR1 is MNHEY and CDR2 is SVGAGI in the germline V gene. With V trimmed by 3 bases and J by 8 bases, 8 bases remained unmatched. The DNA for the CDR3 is TGTGCCAGCAGTTATCTCCCCACAGGGGGGGAAAAACTGTTTTTT. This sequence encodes CASSYLPTGGEKLFF.

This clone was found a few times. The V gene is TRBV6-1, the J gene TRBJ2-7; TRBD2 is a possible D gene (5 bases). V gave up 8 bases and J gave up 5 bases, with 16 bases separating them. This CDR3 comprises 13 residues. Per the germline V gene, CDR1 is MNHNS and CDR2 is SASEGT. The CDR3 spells CASVKDSLNEQYF. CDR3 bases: TGTGCCAGCGTCAAGGACTCCCTAAACGAGCAGTACTTC.

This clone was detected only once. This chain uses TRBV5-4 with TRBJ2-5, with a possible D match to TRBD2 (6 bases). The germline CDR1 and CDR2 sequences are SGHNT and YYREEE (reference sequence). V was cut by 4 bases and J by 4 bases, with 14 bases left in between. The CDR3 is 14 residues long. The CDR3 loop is CASSSTLASETQYF. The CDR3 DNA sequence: TGTGCCAGCAGCAGTACACTAGCTTCAGAGACCCAGTACTTC.

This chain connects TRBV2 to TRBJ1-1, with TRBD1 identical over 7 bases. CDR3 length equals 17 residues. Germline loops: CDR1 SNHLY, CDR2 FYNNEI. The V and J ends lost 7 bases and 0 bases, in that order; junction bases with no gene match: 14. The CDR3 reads CASNKRQGPGLNTEAFF. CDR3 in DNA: TGTGCCAGCAACAAAAGACAGGGACCCGGATTGAACACTGAAGCTTTCTTT.

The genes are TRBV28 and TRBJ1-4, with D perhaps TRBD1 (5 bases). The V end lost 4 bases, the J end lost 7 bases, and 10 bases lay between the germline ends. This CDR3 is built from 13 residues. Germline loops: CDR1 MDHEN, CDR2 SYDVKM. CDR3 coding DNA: TGTGCCAGCAGTTGGGGGGTGGGTGAAAAACTGTTTTTT. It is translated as CASSWGVGEKLFF.

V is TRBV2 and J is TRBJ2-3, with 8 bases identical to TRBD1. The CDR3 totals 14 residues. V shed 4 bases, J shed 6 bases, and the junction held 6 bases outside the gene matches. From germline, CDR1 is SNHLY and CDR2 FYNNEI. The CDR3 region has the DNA TGTGCCAGCAGTGTGACAGGGGCGAGGGATACGCAGTATTTT. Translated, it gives CASSVTGARDTQYF. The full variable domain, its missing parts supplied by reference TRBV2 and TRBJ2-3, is EPEVTQTPSHQVTQMGQEVILRCVPISNHLYFYWYRQILGQKVEFLVSFYNNEISEKSEIFDDQFSVERPDGSNFTLKIRSTKLEDSAMYFCASSVTGARDTQYFGPGTRLTVL.

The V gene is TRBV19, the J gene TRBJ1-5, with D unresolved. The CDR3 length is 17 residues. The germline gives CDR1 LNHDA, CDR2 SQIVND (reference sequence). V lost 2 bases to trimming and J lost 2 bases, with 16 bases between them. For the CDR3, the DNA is TGTGCCAGTAGTATAAGTTATGGGCAGTATGGCAATCAGCCCCAGCATTTT. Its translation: CASSISYGQYGNQPQHF.

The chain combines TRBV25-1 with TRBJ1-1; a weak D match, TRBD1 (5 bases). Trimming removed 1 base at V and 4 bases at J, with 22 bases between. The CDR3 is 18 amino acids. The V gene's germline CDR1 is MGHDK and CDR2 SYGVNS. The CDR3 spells CASSELSGRGGQGTEAFF. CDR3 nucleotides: TGTGCCAGCAGTGAATTAAGTGGGAGGGGAGGACAAGGCACTGAAGCTTTCTTT.

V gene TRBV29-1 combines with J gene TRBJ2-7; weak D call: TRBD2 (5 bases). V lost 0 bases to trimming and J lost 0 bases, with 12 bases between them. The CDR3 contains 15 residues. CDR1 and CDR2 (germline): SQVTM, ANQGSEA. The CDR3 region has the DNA TGCAGCGTTGAAGATCGAGGGTTAACCTCCTACGAGCAGTACTTC. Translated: CSVEDRGLTSYEQYF.

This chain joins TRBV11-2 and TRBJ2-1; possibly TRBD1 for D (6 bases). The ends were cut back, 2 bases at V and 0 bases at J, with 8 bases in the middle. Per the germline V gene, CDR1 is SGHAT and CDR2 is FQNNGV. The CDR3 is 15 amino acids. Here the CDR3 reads CASSLRGTSYNEQFF. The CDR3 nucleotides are TGTGCCAGCAGCTTAAGGGGGACCTCCTACAATGAGCAGTTCTTC.

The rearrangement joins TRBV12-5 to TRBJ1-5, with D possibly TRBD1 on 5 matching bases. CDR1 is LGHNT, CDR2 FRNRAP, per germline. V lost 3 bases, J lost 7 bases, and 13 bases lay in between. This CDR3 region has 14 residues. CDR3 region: CASGLRRGEQPQHF. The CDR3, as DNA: TGTGCTAGTGGTTTACGGAGGGGTGAACAGCCCCAGCATTTT.

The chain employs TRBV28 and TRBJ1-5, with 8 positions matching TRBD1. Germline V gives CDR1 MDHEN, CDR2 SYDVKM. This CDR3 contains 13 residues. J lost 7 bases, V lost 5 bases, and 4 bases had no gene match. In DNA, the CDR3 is TGTGCCAGCAGTGACAGGGGACACCAGCCCCAGCATTTT. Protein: CASSDRGHQPQHF.

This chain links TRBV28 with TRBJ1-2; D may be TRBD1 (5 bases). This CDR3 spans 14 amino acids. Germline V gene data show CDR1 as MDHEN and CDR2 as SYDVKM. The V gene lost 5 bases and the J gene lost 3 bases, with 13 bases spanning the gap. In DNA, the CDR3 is TGTGCCAGCAGTCCCGGGGGTCCGGACTATGGCTACACCTTC. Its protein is CASSPGGPDYGYTF.

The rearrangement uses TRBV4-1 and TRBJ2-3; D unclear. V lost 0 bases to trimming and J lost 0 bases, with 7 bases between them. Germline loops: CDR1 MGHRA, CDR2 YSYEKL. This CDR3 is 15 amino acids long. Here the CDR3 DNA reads TGCGCCAGCAGCCAAGAAACTGTTAGCACAGATACGCAGTATTTT. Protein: CASSQETVSTDTQYF.

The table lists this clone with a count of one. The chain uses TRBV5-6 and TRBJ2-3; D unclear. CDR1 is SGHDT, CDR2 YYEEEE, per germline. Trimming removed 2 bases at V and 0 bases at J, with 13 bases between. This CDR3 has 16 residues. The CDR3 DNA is TGTGCCAGCAGCTTAGTTCTCCTAACTAGCACAGATACGCAGTATTTT. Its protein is CASSLVLLTSTDTQYF.

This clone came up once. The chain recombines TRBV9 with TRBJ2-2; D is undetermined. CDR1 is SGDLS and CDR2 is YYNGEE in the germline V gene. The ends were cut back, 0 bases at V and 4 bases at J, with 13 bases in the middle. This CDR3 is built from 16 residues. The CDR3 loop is CASSVAPDLATGELFF. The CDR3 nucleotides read TGTGCCAGCAGCGTAGCTCCAGACTTAGCCACCGGGGAGCTGTTTTTT.

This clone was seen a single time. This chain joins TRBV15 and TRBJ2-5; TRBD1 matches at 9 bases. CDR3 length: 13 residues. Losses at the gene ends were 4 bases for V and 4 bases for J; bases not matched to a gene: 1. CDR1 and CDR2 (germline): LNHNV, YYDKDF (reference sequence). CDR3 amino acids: CATSMDRGETQYF. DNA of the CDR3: TGTGCCACCAGCATGGACAGGGGAGAGACCCAGTACTTC.

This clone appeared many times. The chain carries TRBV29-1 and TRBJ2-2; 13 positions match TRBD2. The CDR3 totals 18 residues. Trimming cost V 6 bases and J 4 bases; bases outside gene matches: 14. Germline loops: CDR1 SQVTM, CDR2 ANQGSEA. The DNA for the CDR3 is TGCAGCGTCCGTGGACTAGCGGGAGATGGGGTTGTCACCGGGGAGCTGTTTTTT. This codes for CSVRGLAGDGVVTGELFF.